This is a list of T cell receptor beta chains from one sample in a study of blood T cells in healthy people across ages. In TCRdb, the 5' RACE reads were re-called with MiXCR into one record per CDR3 protein. The sample carries some 1.4 million distinct CDR3 sequences, 35% to 45% recorded once. The sequenced material came from blood. These receptors originate from a woman under 30 in good health. The CDR3 runs from the conserved cysteine through the conserved F or W. The order of the fields is CDR3 DNA, CDR3 protein, D gene, V gene, clone size, J gene. D genes are given only for firm matches. Rows give clone size only sometimes, using once, few, many, or a class for an expanded clone.

DNA: TGTGCCAGCAGCTTAGAGTTAGGGGAGTCTTCTGAGCAGTTCTTC
CDR3: CASSLELGESSEQFF
D: .
V: TRBV7-3
size: .
J: TRBJ2-1

DNA: TGCAGTGCAGGGACTTCGAACTACGAGCAGTACTTC
CDR3: CSAGTSNYEQYF
D: .
V: TRBV20-1
size: .
J: TRBJ2-7

DNA: TGTGCCAGCAAGTTAGGAGCCAGTTGGGAGACCCAGTACTTC
CDR3: CASKLGASWETQYF
D: .
V: TRBV6-1
size: .
J: TRBJ2-5

DNA: TGCGCCAGCAGCCAAGAGGTTTTGGCCAGTAACTATGGCTACACCTTC
CDR3: CASSQEVLASNYGYTF
D: .
V: TRBV4-1
size: few
J: TRBJ1-2

DNA: TGTGCCAGCAGAGAGGGACGGCTAAATGAAAAACTGTTTTTT
CDR3: CASREGRLNEKLFF
D: .
V: TRBV2
size: .
J: TRBJ1-4

DNA: TGCGCCAGCAGCCAAGTAGTAGGGCAGGGTGATTCACCCCTCCACTTT
CDR3: CASSQVVGQGDSPLHF
D: .
V: TRBV4-1
size: few
J: TRBJ1-6

DNA: TGTGCCACCAGTGACTCGAAGGACCTCGCGGAGACCCAGTACTTC
CDR3: CATSDSKDLAETQYF
D: .
V: TRBV24-1
size: .
J: TRBJ2-5

DNA: TGTGCCAGCAGATCTGAGATGAGAGAGCAGTTCTTC
CDR3: CASRSEMREQFF
D: .
V: TRBV6-1
size: few
J: TRBJ2-1

DNA: TGTGCCAGCAGTTCCGCCGGGGTGACAACTACCACAGATACGCAGTATTTT
CDR3: CASSSAGVTTTTDTQYF
D: .
V: TRBV7-6
size: few
J: TRBJ2-3

DNA: TGTGCCACCAGTGACCGGGACAGGGTGGCAGATACGCAGTATTTT
CDR3: CATSDRDRVADTQYF
D: TRBD1
V: TRBV24-1
size: .
J: TRBJ2-3

DNA: TGTGCCAGCATCGAGGGGAATGAGCAGTACTTC
CDR3: CASIEGNEQYF
D: .
V: TRBV27
size: .
J: TRBJ2-7

DNA: TGTGCCAGCAGTGAAGTACGGGGAGACGAGCAGTACTTC
CDR3: CASSEVRGDEQYF
D: .
V: TRBV6-1
size: .
J: TRBJ2-7

DNA: TGCGCCAGCAGCCCAGACTTGTCAGGCAAAAACATTCAGTACTTC
CDR3: CASSPDLSGKNIQYF
D: .
V: TRBV5-1
size: .
J: TRBJ2-4

DNA: TGCGCCAGCAGCTTGGCCGGGACAGCCTCCTACGAGCAGTACTTC
CDR3: CASSLAGTASYEQYF
D: TRBD1
V: TRBV5-1
size: many
J: TRBJ2-7

DNA: TGTGCCAGCAGTCCGACCCCAAAAACTAGTGCGGGAAGTAACGAGCAGTACTTC
CDR3: CASSPTPKTSAGSNEQYF
D: .
V: TRBV12-3/TRBV12-4
size: .
J: TRBJ2-7

DNA: TGTGCCAGCAGCCCGGGACTAGCGGACGAGCAGTACTTC
CDR3: CASSPGLADEQYF
D: TRBD2
V: TRBV9
size: .
J: TRBJ2-7

DNA: TGTGCCAGCAGCTTAGCCGGGACACAAAATAATTCACCCCTCCACTTT
CDR3: CASSLAGTQNNSPLHF
D: .
V: TRBV7-2
size: few
J: TRBJ1-6

DNA: TGTGCCAGCAGCGAGGGACTAGCCGGACTCGAGCAGTACTTC
CDR3: CASSEGLAGLEQYF
D: TRBD2
V: TRBV6-2/TRBV6-3
size: .
J: TRBJ2-7

DNA: TGTGCCAGCAACGAGGGAGGACTAGCGGGGTTACAAGAGACCCAGTACTTC
CDR3: CASNEGGLAGLQETQYF
D: TRBD2
V: TRBV7-2
size: few
J: TRBJ2-5

DNA: TGCGCCAGCAGCCAAGACCATGGGACAGGGGATTACTATGGCTACACCTTC
CDR3: CASSQDHGTGDYYGYTF
D: TRBD1
V: TRBV4-1
size: .
J: TRBJ1-2

DNA: TGTGCCACCGACACCCCCTTTGAGAGGGACAGAGATTTTGCAACTAATGAAAAACTGTTTTTT
CDR3: CATDTPFERDRDFATNEKLFF
D: TRBD1
V: TRBV12-3/TRBV12-4
size: .
J: TRBJ1-4

DNA: TGTGCCACCGCGGCAGGGCTGGCCACCGGGGAGCTGTTTTTT
CDR3: CATAAGLATGELFF
D: .
V: TRBV6-1
size: .
J: TRBJ2-2